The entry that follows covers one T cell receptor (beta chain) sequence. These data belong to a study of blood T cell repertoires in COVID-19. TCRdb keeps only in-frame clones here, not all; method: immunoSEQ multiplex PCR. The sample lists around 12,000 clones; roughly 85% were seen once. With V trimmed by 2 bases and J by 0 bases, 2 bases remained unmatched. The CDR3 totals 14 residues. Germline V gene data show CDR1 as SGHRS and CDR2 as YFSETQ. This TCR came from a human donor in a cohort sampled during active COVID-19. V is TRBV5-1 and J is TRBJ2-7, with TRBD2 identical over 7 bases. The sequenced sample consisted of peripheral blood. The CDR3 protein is CASSFGTTSYEQYF. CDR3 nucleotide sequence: TGCGCCAGCAGCTTCGGGACTACCTCCTACGAGCAGTACTTC.